This T cell receptor beta chain is from a study of vaccination effects on CD4 cells after COVID-19. Peptide-pool stimulation followed by sequencing identified expanded antigen-specific CD4+ clonotypes in the ViraFEST assay. Having been cultured for less than 13 days, the cells underwent CD4+ T cell isolation. Subjects were given two BNT162b2 or mRNA-1273 vaccine doses. IL-2 at 10 IU/ml and peptides at roughly 10 ug/ml were added to cultured PBMC, a few million per well. A word on this clone: Its antigen is not identified.

This CDR3 has 14 amino acids. V lost 5 bases to trimming and J lost 4 bases; unmatched junction nucleotides: 10. Germline-derived CDR1 and CDR2 are SQVTM and ANQGSEA. Libraries were prepared by immunoSEQ multiplex PCR; TCRdb keeps only in-frame clonotypes and omits some of them. Seen here are under 40,000 clones, approximately 84% observed once, and the top ten hold less than 2%. The receptor's source is a human donor who received a COVID-19 vaccine. Some clones in this sample may be carry-over from other donors' samples. The sequencing here drew on CD4+ T cells from PBMCs cultured with HCoV-NL63 spike peptides, taken after COVID-19 vaccination. This chain uses TRBV29-1 with TRBJ2-7, with 8 bases identical to TRBD1. CDR3 sequence (DNA): TGCAGCGTTCTTCCGGACAGGGAGAGGTACGAGCAGTACGTC. It translates to CSVLPDRERYEQYV.